This entry concerns a single T cell receptor beta chain. The antigen is not known. Primers for the PCR totalled 60 Vbeta and 13 Jbeta. TCRdb keeps only in-frame clones here, not all; method: immunoSEQ multiplex PCR. The repertoire has some 80,000 clones, roughly 79% of them found once; the top ten carry under 7%. These data originate in a study of cytomegalovirus exposure and HLA in healthy donors. Overall study context: Most genotyped donors, 75% to 85% of around 370, had Caucasian-associated genetic ancestry.

This CDR3 contains 14 residues. Germline V gene sequence: CDR1 MNHNS, CDR2 SASEGT. V was pared by 5 bases and J by 4 bases, with 12 bases between. Study observations and caveats: Usually a TCR sequence was rare, but some public TCRs were found in many donors. Certain indistinguishable V segments, among them TRBV6-2 and TRBV6-3, were excluded. According to reports, the classifier identified cytomegalovirus status with high specificity and sensitivity.

Material: PBMCs. The V call is TRBV6-1, the J call TRBJ2-1; perhaps TRBD2 as D (5 bases). The clonotype originates from a man younger than 35 in good health and CMV-seropositive. CDR3 in DNA: TGTGCCAGCAGTCTGTTGGGCGGGTACAATGAGCAGTTCTTC. Translation gives CASSLLGGYNEQFF.